This TCR beta chain was identified in a study of shared clonotypes between healthy human individuals. Profiling relied on immunoSEQ multiplex PCR, and the TCRdb table lists in-frame clones only, not all of them. The repertoire holds roughly 510,000 clones, with roughly 85% as singletons. The receptor comes from a woman aged 40 to 50 in good health. Some clones in this sample may be carry-over from other donors' samples. The sequencing sample was made of PBMCs.

The CDR3 here is CASSPDREGPNQPQHF. CDR3 nucleotide sequence: TGTGCCAGCTCACCGGACAGGGAGGGCCCCAATCAGCCCCAGCATTTT. V is TRBV18 and J is TRBJ1-5; 8 bases fit TRBD1. The CDR3 totals 16 residues. J gave up 3 bases and V 3 bases, and 7 bases lay outside the gene matches. The germline V gene has CDR1 KGHSH and CDR2 LQKENI.